This entry is about one T cell receptor beta chain. The sample originates from a study of PD-1 blockade in classical Hodgkin lymphoma. Generated by immunoSEQ multiplex PCR, the TCRdb table keeps only in-frame clones and is missing some. The sample includes 28,000 or so clones, 72% of them seen just once. Stated time point: cycle 4 day 1 (C4D1), after 5 to 7 weeks of nivolumab. Autologous stem cell transplantation was followed by relapse in every patient, and brentuximab vedotin exposure varied. Germline V CDR1 and CDR2: MNHNS, SASEGT. The CDR3 extends over 12 amino acids. V lost 7 bases and J 3 bases, leaving 10 bases between the germline ends.

The receptor's source is a human donor with classical Hodgkin lymphoma. This chain links TRBV6-1 with TRBJ2-7, with D uncertain. This material consisted of peripheral blood mononuclear cells (PBMCs), taken before the fourth cycle of nivolumab. For the CDR3, the DNA is TGTGCCAGCACCACGGGCCTCTACGAGCAGTACTTC. Its protein is CASTTGLYEQYF.